This T cell receptor (beta chain) was profiled in a study of Ad26.COV2.S vaccination and SARS-CoV-2 variants. General observations from the study: Vaccinees and placebo recipients showed similar non-spike TCR breadth.

V lost 2 bases, J lost 6 bases, and 14 bases lay in between. Germline V gene sequence: CDR1 SNHLY, CDR2 FYNNEI. The CDR3 runs to 15 residues. Measured with immunoSEQ multiplex PCR; TCRdb has only the in-frame clones, and not every one. The repertoire holds tens of thousands of clones, more than 70% seen once, with about 16% in the top ten. Comments on this clone: Its antigen is not identified.

The sample in question was peripheral blood, obtained after recovery from COVID-19. The receptor comes from a human donor who had recovered from COVID-19. The chain uses TRBV2 and TRBJ1-5, with TRBD1 as a possible D gene (5 bases). This CDR3 reads CASSEFSGQGQPQHF. CDR3 nucleotides: TGTGCCAGCAGTGAATTTAGCGGGCAGGGTCAGCCCCAGCATTTT. The full variable domain, rest sourced from reference TRBV2 and TRBJ1-5, is EPEVTQTPSHQVTQMGQEVILRCVPISNHLYFYWYRQILGQKVEFLVSFYNNEISEKSEIFDDQFSVERPDGSNFTLKIRSTKLEDSAMYFCASSEFSGQGQPQHFGDGTRLSIL.